What follows describes a single T cell receptor (beta chain). Its target is unknown. The assay was immunoSEQ multiplex PCR, and TCRdb's table has in-frame clones only and misses some. Seen here are tens of thousands of clones, approximately 89% observed once, and the top ten hold around 23%. This record belongs to a study of OX40 agonist ivuxolimab in advanced cancers. Findings and limits, study-wide: CD4+ T cells averaged fewer expanded clones than CD8+ T cells.

The V gene's germline CDR1 is SGHNT and CDR2 YYREEE (reference sequence). The CDR3 contains 15 residues. With 2 bases clipped from V and 1 base from J, the junction kept 5 bases outside the gene matches. The chain carries TRBV5-4 and TRBJ1-2; 7 nucleotides match TRBD1. The source is an adult with an advanced solid tumor such as melanoma, head and neck, liver or kidney cancer. Material: CD4+ or CD8+ T cells sorted from blood, obtained in a trial of the OX40 agonist ivuxolimab. CDR3 protein: CASSFGTALNYGYTF. CDR3 in DNA: TGTGCCAGCAGCTTCGGGACAGCTCTTAACTATGGCTACACCTTC. The whole variable domain, filled in from reference TRBV5-4 and TRBJ1-2, reads ETGVTQSPTHLIKTRGQQVTLRCSSQSGHNTVSWYQQALGQGPQFIFQYYREEENGRGNFPPRFSGLQFPNYSSELNVNALELDDSALYLCASSFGTALNYGYTFGSGTRLTVV.